A single sample gave rise to the 21 T cell receptor beta chains below, sequenced in a study of blood T cells in healthy people across ages. A second PCR of roughly 6 to 12 cycles used a sample-barcoded 5' primer and a J-beta primer mix. TCRdb reprocessed the 5' RACE reads with MiXCR, giving one entry per CDR3 protein. The sample lists about 690,000 distinct CDR3 sequences, over 40% occurring once. Source material: blood. The receptors originated from a man aged 80 or over in good health.

The V gene is TRBV20-1, the J gene TRBJ2-5; possibly TRBD1 or TRBD2 for D (5 bases each). The CDR3 covers 14 residues. Germline values: CDR1 DFQATT, CDR2 SNEGSKA (reference sequence). The germline V and J ends were trimmed by 6 bases and 4 bases, with 18 bases remaining between them. The chain's CDR3 is CSARGGAGGETQYF. DNA for the CDR3: TGCAGTGCCCGGGGTGGGGCAGGAGGAGAGACCCAGTACTTC.

This clonotype was seen a handful of times. Since a much larger clone is just one base distant, this may be a read error. J is TRBJ2-5 and V is TRBV6-5; D possibly matches TRBD1 or TRBD2 (6 bases each). The CDR3 spans 11 residues. Trimming cost V 4 bases and J 7 bases, with 7 bases left between them. CDR1 is MNHEY and CDR2 is SVGAGI in the germline V gene. CDR3 region: CASSWGATQYF. The CDR3 DNA is TGTGCCAGCAGTTGGGGGGCGACCCAGTACTTC.

This clonotype appeared a few times. J is TRBJ2-6 and V is TRBV30, with no clear D. Germline assignment: CDR1 GTSNPN and CDR2 SVGIG (reference sequence). There are 18 residues in the CDR3. Trimming stripped 0 bases from V and 0 bases from J, with 15 bases between. The CDR3, as DNA: TGTGCCTGGAGTGTACGCAGAAGTGTGAGCTCTGGGGCCAACGTCCTGACTTTC. Residues: CAWSVRRSVSSGANVLTF.

Ten or more counts support this clonotype. J is TRBJ2-1 and V is TRBV5-5; D gene uncertain. The V end lost 0 bases, the J end lost 4 bases, and 8 bases lay between the germline ends. The CDR3 loop spans 14 amino acids. Looked up from germline, CDR1 is SGHKS and CDR2 is YYEKEE (reference sequence). The CDR3 DNA is TGTGCCAGCAGCTTGGCCGGGTTTTACAATGAGCAGTTCTTC. Translated, it gives CASSLAGFYNEQFF.

The chain has TRBV9 and TRBJ2-7; D is ambiguous. The CDR3 contains 15 residues. The V end was cut by 0 bases, the J end by 0 bases, with 10 bases between. Germline loops: CDR1 SGDLS, CDR2 YYNGEE. CDR3 coding DNA: TGTGCCAGCAGCGTAGAACAGCATAGCTCCTACGAGCAGTACTTC. Its translation: CASSVEQHSSYEQYF.

This clonotype was recorded once. The V call is TRBV4-3, the J call TRBJ1-4, with D unresolved. The CDR3 is 13 amino acids. V lost 0 bases and J 2 bases, leaving 1 base between the germline ends. The germline V gene encodes CDR1 LGHNA and CDR2 YSLEER. This CDR3 reads CASSQETNEKLFF. CDR3 DNA: TGCGCCAGCAGCCAAGAGACTAATGAAAAACTGTTTTTT.

The V gene is TRBV2, the J gene TRBJ2-3; 7 bases match TRBD1. J gave up 6 bases and V 3 bases, and 24 bases lay outside the gene matches. The CDR3 has 20 amino acids. Germline CDR1 is SNHLY and CDR2 is FYNNEI. This CDR3 is CASSEIPRGQPGVQGDTQYF. CDR3 DNA: TGTGCCAGCAGTGAGATCCCCCGGGGACAGCCGGGCGTTCAGGGGGATACGCAGTATTTT.

This chain joins TRBV7-2 and TRBJ1-2; D gene ambiguous. This CDR3 has 15 residues. V lost 4 bases and J 4 bases, leaving 16 bases between the germline ends. CDR1 and CDR2 (germline): SGHTA, FQGNSA. The CDR3 nucleotides are TGTGCCAGCAGCTCGTACCGTCTAGGCCTCTATGGCTACACCTTC. Residues: CASSSYRLGLYGYTF.

V usage is TRBV20-1 and J usage is TRBJ1-1; D remains unclear. V was shortened by 6 bases and J by 4 bases, with 18 bases between the two germline ends. Germline lookup yields CDR1 DFQATT and CDR2 SNEGSKA (reference sequence). This CDR3 has 14 amino acids. In nucleotides, the CDR3 is TGCAGTGCCCTGGGCGGGGTTAGGTCCACTGAAGCTTTCTTT. Protein product: CSALGGVRSTEAFF.

This clonotype was recorded at least ten times. The chain has TRBV3-1 and TRBJ2-5, with 9 bases aligning to TRBD2. There are 16 residues in the CDR3. Per the germline V gene, CDR1 is LGHDT and CDR2 is YNNKEL (reference sequence). V was clipped by 4 bases and J by 5 bases; unmatched bases: 11. The CDR3 loop reads CASSPQPGLAGETQYF. The CDR3 coding sequence is TGTGCCAGCAGCCCCCAGCCGGGACTAGCTGGGGAGACCCAGTACTTC.

The rearrangement uses TRBV5-1 and TRBJ2-7; TRBD1 agrees at 8 bases. The CDR3 has 14 amino acids. Unmatched junction bases numbered 8, after V lost 7 bases and J lost 2 bases. Germline V gene data show CDR1 as SGHRS and CDR2 as YFSETQ. CDR3 bases: TGCGCCAGCGAGACAGGGGCAGGAGCCTACGAGCAGTACTTC. Translated, it gives CASETGAGAYEQYF.

The CDR3 is CASSLWGTSGANVLTF. The DNA for the CDR3 is TGTGCCAGCAGTTTATGGGGGACCTCTGGGGCCAACGTCCTGACTTTC. This chain connects TRBV27 to TRBJ2-6; D possibly matches TRBD1 or TRBD2 (5 bases each). The V end lost 1 base, the J end lost 0 bases, and 7 bases lay between the germline ends. Germline loops: CDR1 MNHEY, CDR2 SMNVEV (reference sequence). The CDR3 has 16 residues.

The chain joins TRBV27 to TRBJ2-4; D uncertain. The J call may be mistaken, given a closer DNA end match to TRBJ2-5. Germline V CDR1 and CDR2: MNHEY, SMNVEV (reference sequence). This CDR3 region has 12 residues. CDR3 in amino acids: CASSLLGQTQYF. The CDR3 bases are TGTGCCAGCAGTTTACTGGGTCAGACCCAGTACTTC.

CDR3 bases: TGCAGCGTTGAAGGACGACAGGGGGTTCGCTACGAGCAGTACTTC. Residues: CSVEGRQGVRYEQYF. The genes are TRBV29-1 and TRBJ2-7; TRBD1 aligns across 9 bases. The J segment lost 3 bases and the V segment lost 1 base, leaving 7 bases of the junction unmatched. The CDR3 totals 15 residues. Germline V CDR1 and CDR2: SQVTM, ANQGSEA.

The chain employs TRBV7-2 and TRBJ2-1; the D is unclear. Germline-derived CDR1 and CDR2 are SGHTA and FQGNSA. Trimming removed 4 bases at V and 4 bases at J, with 14 bases between. The CDR3 runs to 15 residues. This chain's CDR3 is CASSSPRGSYNEQFF. CDR3 DNA: TGTGCCAGCAGCTCACCTCGAGGCAGTTACAATGAGCAGTTCTTC.

V is TRBV20-1 and J is TRBJ1-5; 10 positions agree with TRBD1. Germline loops: CDR1 DFQATT, CDR2 SNEGSKA (reference sequence). Losses at the gene ends were 4 bases for V and 9 bases for J; bases not matched to a gene: 9. This CDR3 region has 14 residues. In nucleotides, the CDR3 is TGCAGTGCTATCCGGGACAGGGGATCCGGGCCCCAGCATTTT. Its protein is CSAIRDRGSGPQHF.

The rearrangement joins TRBV6-5 to TRBJ2-1; unclear D gene. The V end lost 6 bases, the J end lost 0 bases, and 15 bases lay between the germline ends. Germline CDR1 reads MNHEY; CDR2 reads SVGAGI. The CDR3 covers 16 residues. CDR3 region: CASSRTGVVSYNEQFF. The CDR3 DNA reads TGTGCCAGCAGCCGGACCGGAGTGGTCTCCTACAATGAGCAGTTCTTC.

On this clonotype itself: This could be a read error, since a much larger clone is one nucleotide away. The chain links TRBV20-1 to TRBJ2-7; no reliable D call. Germline CDR1 is DFQATT and CDR2 is SNEGSKA (reference sequence). This CDR3 has 14 residues. The V end lost 1 base, the J end lost 2 bases, and 12 bases lay between the germline ends. In DNA form, the CDR3 reads TGCAGTGCTAGAGGCTACACGTACCCCTACGAGCAGTACTTC. Its translation: CSARGYTYPYEQYF.

Of note for this clonotype: A much more abundant neighbour one base away suggests this may be a read error. The CDR3 reads CANSREINRFTDTQYF. The CDR3, as DNA: TGTGCCAACAGCAGAGAGATTAACAGGTTCACAGATACGCAGTATTTT. J is TRBJ2-3 and V is TRBV7-2; a weak D match, TRBD1 (5 bases). The CDR3 is 16 residues long. In germline, CDR1 is SGHTA, CDR2 FQGNSA.

The V gene is TRBV20-1, the J gene TRBJ1-5; D gene ambiguous. V dropped 6 bases and J dropped 3 bases, with 15 bases sitting between them. The CDR3 loop spans 14 amino acids. The germline gives CDR1 DFQATT, CDR2 SNEGSKA (reference sequence). The CDR3 region has the DNA TGCAGTGCCAAACGGGCCGCCGACAATCAGCCCCAGCATTTT. Protein product: CSAKRAADNQPQHF.

The chain is built from TRBV27 and TRBJ2-5; D gene unclear. Germline values: CDR1 MNHEY, CDR2 SMNVEV (reference sequence). The CDR3 length is 13 residues. V was pared by 1 base and J by 4 bases, with 7 bases between. CDR3 nucleotide sequence: TGTGCCAGCAGTTTATACAGACGAGAGACCCAGTACTTC. As protein: CASSLYRRETQYF.